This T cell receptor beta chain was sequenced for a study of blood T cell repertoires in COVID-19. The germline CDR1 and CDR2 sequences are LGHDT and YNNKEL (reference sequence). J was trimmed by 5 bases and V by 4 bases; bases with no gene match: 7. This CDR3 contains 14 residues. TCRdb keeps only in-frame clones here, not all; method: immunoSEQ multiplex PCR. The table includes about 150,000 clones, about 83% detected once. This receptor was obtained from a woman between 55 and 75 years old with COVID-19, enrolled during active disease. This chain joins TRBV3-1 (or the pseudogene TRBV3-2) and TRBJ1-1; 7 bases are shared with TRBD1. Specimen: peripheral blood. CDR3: CASSLGQERTEAFF. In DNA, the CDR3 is TGTGCCAGCAGCCTCGGACAGGAAAGGACTGAAGCTTTCTTT.